The 14 T cell receptor beta chains in this list originate from one sample, sequenced in a study of blood T cell repertoires in COVID-19. Clones were sequenced by immunoSEQ multiplex PCR, and TCRdb holds only the in-frame ones, with some missing. The table lists approximately 280,000 clones, approximately 91% of them singletons. Input material: peripheral blood. These receptors all come from a woman between 55 and 75 years old with acute or convalescent COVID-19.

The chain recombines TRBV6-1 with TRBJ1-2; D is perhaps TRBD1 (5 bases). Germline assignment: CDR1 MNHNS and CDR2 SASEGT. The CDR3 runs to 14 residues. Between the trimmed V and J ends, which lost 2 bases and 7 bases, there was a span of 14 bases. The CDR3 spells CASSESQGGGGYTF. The CDR3 DNA reads as TGTGCCAGCAGTGAATCCCAGGGCGGGGGTGGCTACACCTTC.

V and J are TRBV19 and TRBJ1-1; 7 bases map to TRBD1. CDR3 length: 14 residues. Germline V gene sequence: CDR1 LNHDA, CDR2 SQIVND (reference sequence). The trim removed 6 bases at V and 0 bases at J, leaving 4 bases unmatched. The CDR3 sequence is CASSMGQLNTEAFF. The DNA for the CDR3 is TGTGCCAGTAGCATGGGACAGTTGAACACTGAAGCTTTCTTT.

The genes are TRBV4-1 and TRBJ2-5; D not resolved. CDR3 length: 15 amino acids. From germline, CDR1 is MGHRA and CDR2 YSYEKL. Trimming left V 1 base short and J 4 bases short, with 13 bases between. The CDR3 DNA is TGCGCCAGCAGCCAAGGGGCAGCCCGAGTAGAGACCCAGTACTTC. This translates into CASSQGAARVETQYF.

The chain uses TRBV7-9 and TRBJ1-6; TRBD1 matches 10 bases. V lost 4 bases and J lost 9; bases outside the gene matches: 6. The germline V gene encodes CDR1 SEHNR and CDR2 FQNEAQ (reference sequence). There are 15 residues in the CDR3. The CDR3 nucleotides are TGTGCCAGCAGCTCGGGACAGGGGACGAGTTCACCCCTCCACTTT. Protein sequence: CASSSGQGTSSPLHF. The full variable domain, in which reference TRBV7-9 and TRBJ1-6 provide the parts outside the CDR3, is DTGVSQNPRHKITKRGQNVTFRCDPISEHNRLYWYRQTLGQGPEFLTYFQNEAQLEKSRLLSDRFSAERPKGSFSTLEIQRTEQGDSAMYLCASSSGQGTSSPLHFGNGTRLTVT.

The chain is built from TRBV6-6 and TRBJ2-5, with TRBD2 matching 9 bases. Germline V gene lookup returns CDR1 MNHNY and CDR2 SVGAGI (reference sequence). The CDR3 totals 14 residues. V dropped 6 bases and J dropped 5; count of bases not matched to a gene: 7. CDR3 residues: CASSLGLAGETQYF. The DNA for the CDR3 is TGTGCCAGCAGCCTGGGACTAGCTGGGGAGACCCAGTACTTC.

The J gene is TRBJ1-2, the V gene TRBV6-4; no definite D call. Per germline, CDR1 MRHNA and CDR2 SNTAGT. Between the trimmed V and J ends, which lost 5 bases and 2 bases, there was a span of 12 bases. This CDR3 region has 14 residues. The CDR3 protein is CASSKTVFNYGYTF. As DNA, the CDR3 is TGTGCCAGCAGTAAAACAGTTTTCAACTATGGCTACACCTTC.

This clone was recorded a few times. The chain joins TRBV2 to TRBJ1-1; D remains unclear. This CDR3 contains 14 residues. CDR1 and CDR2 from the germline V gene are SNHLY and FYNNEI. Trimming took 7 bases from V and 0 from J, leaving 12 bases between them. CDR3 DNA: TGTGCCAGCATCACGAATAGTCTGAACACTGAAGCTTTCTTT. Residues: CASITNSLNTEAFF.

This clone has only a few counts. V usage is TRBV5-8 and J usage is TRBJ2-7, with 7 nucleotides matching TRBD2. Germline CDR1 reads SGHTS; CDR2 reads YDEGEE. The CDR3 consists of 14 residues. V shed 2 bases and J 3 bases; nucleotides not matched to a gene: 5. The CDR3 DNA sequence: TGTGCCAGCAGCTTTGGGGGGGGTTTCTACGAGCAGTACTTC. This encodes CASSFGGGFYEQYF.

This clone was found many times. The chain carries TRBV4-2 and TRBJ2-1; 9 nucleotides line up with TRBD2. Germline CDR1 reads LGHNA; CDR2 reads YNFKEQ. The CDR3 consists of 15 residues. Trimming removed 0 bases from V and 4 bases from J; junction bases left unmatched: 1. CDR3: CASSQESGGYNEQFF. The CDR3, as DNA: TGTGCCAGCAGCCAAGAAAGCGGGGGGTACAATGAGCAGTTCTTC.

This chain uses TRBV5-4 with TRBJ1-2; no firm D call. From germline, CDR1 is SGHNT and CDR2 YYREEE (reference sequence). V lost 5 bases and J 8 bases, leaving 19 bases between the germline ends. The CDR3 totals 14 residues. This CDR3 reads CASSPFGGSYGYTF. CDR3 sequence (DNA): TGTGCCAGCAGTCCTTTCGGAGGGTCATACGGCTACACCTTC. The full variable domain, with the rest looked up from reference TRBV5-4 and TRBJ1-2, is ETGVTQSPTHLIKTRGQQVTLRCSSQSGHNTVSWYQQALGQGPQFIFQYYREEENGRGNFPPRFSGLQFPNYSSELNVNALELDDSALYLCASSPFGGSYGYTFGSGTRLTVV.

This clone was detected a few times. V gene TRBV2 combines with J gene TRBJ1-2, with TRBD1 matching 8 bases. V was pared by 8 bases and J by 3 bases, with 11 bases of the junction left unmatched. CDR1 and CDR2 from the germline V gene are SNHLY and FYNNEI. CDR3 size: 15 residues. CDR3 in DNA: TGTGCCAGCTGGACAGGGAAAATGAGGGACTATGGCTACACCTTC. Amino acids: CASWTGKMRDYGYTF.

J is TRBJ2-3 and V is TRBV5-1, with 10 bases aligning to TRBD2. The CDR3 length is 17 residues. The trim removed 3 bases at V and 6 bases at J, leaving 13 bases unmatched. Germline V gives CDR1 SGHRS, CDR2 YFSETQ. CDR3 sequence: CASSSSEIAGGSDTQYF. For the CDR3, the DNA is TGCGCCAGCAGCTCGTCTGAAATAGCGGGGGGATCGGATACGCAGTATTTT. The variable domain in full, completed from reference TRBV5-1 and TRBJ2-3, reads KAGVTQTPRYLIKTRGQQVTLSCSPISGHRSVSWYQQTPGQGLQFLFEYFSETQRNKGNFPGRFSGRQFSNSRSEMNVSTLELGDSALYLCASSSSEIAGGSDTQYFGPGTRLTVL.

The gene calls are TRBV11-2 and TRBJ1-3, with D hard to call. The CDR3 is made up of 13 amino acids. CDR1 is SGHAT, CDR2 FQNNGV, per germline. Between the trimmed V and J ends, which lost 0 bases and 7 bases, there was a span of 7 bases. The CDR3 here is CASSLDGGNTIYF. The DNA of the CDR3 is TGTGCCAGCAGCTTAGATGGAGGGAACACCATATATTTT.

The J gene is TRBJ2-3, the V gene TRBV6-5; D is perhaps TRBD2 (6 bases). Trimming removed 5 bases at V and 1 base at J, with 10 bases between. Germline lookup yields CDR1 MNHEY and CDR2 SVGAGI. The length of the CDR3 is 14 residues. The CDR3 DNA reads as TGTGCCAGCAGTCCGGAGGGCCGCACAGATACGCAGTATTTT. Amino acid sequence: CASSPEGRTDTQYF.